Shown below are 14 T cell receptor beta chains from a single sample sequenced in a study of T cells in Graves' hyperthyroidism and ophthalmopathy. Researchers amplified the TCR beta CDR3 regions from RNA transcripts. A set of HTBI primers served as the primers for a first-round RT-PCR of the TCR CDR3. Using its own MiXCR run on the multiplex PCR reads, TCRdb lists one record per CDR3 protein. Of about 550,000 distinct CDR3 sequences in the sample, 20% to 25% are singletons; the top ten hold 26%. Sequencing was carried out using blood. Receptors were obtained from a man between 18 and 35 years old with Graves' hyperthyroidism.

Notes on this clonotype: A read error may explain this, as a much larger clone is one base away. This chain connects TRBV7-8 to TRBJ1-3; D is unresolved. V lost 1 base to trimming and J lost 7 bases, with 11 bases between them. CDR1 and CDR2 (germline): SGHVS, FQNEAQ. The CDR3 covers 14 residues. Written as DNA, the CDR3 is TGTGCCAGCAGCTTAGGGGCCGGGTGGAACACCATATATTTT. It translates to CASSLGAGWNTIYF.

This clonotype has more than one count but fewer than ten. The chain joins TRBV6-1 to TRBJ1-2; 8 positions match TRBD1. V shed 7 bases and J 2 bases; nucleotides not matched to a gene: 6. There are 14 residues in the CDR3. Germline loops: CDR1 MNHNS, CDR2 SASEGT. CDR3 sequence (DNA): TGTGCCAGCAATGGACAGGGTTTGAACTATGGCTACACCTTC. Its protein product is CASNGQGLNYGYTF.

This clonotype was found many times. The J gene is TRBJ1-1, the V gene TRBV20-1, with 7 bases aligning to TRBD1. V lost 5 bases, J lost 3 bases, and 3 bases stayed unmatched. The V gene's germline CDR1 is DFQATT and CDR2 SNEGSKA (reference sequence). The CDR3 has 12 residues. In DNA, the CDR3 is TGCAGTGCTGACAGGGCGGACACTGAAGCTTTCTTT. Amino acids: CSADRADTEAFF.

This clonotype has a count of ten or more. This rearrangement joins TRBV13 to TRBJ1-1, with D unresolved. The CDR3 loop spans 14 amino acids. Germline V gene data show CDR1 as PRHDT and CDR2 as FYEKMQ (reference sequence). Trimming removed 2 bases from V and 1 base from J, with 8 bases in between. CDR3 DNA: TGTGCCAGCAGCTTACGAGATACGAACACTGAAGCTTTCTTT. Translating it yields CASSLRDTNTEAFF.

This clonotype was counted ten times or more. The chain carries TRBV12-3 or TRBV12-4 and TRBJ1-2; perhaps TRBD1 as D (6 bases). V was pared by 4 bases and J by 3 bases, with 15 bases between. CDR3 length equals 15 residues. The CDR3 nucleotides are TGTGCCAGCAGTTGGAGCCACAGGGCGGACTATGGCTACACCTTC. Amino acid sequence: CASSWSHRADYGYTF.

The chain combines TRBV6-1 with TRBJ1-1; D unresolved. Germline-derived CDR1 and CDR2 are MNHNS and SASEGT. Trimming took 7 bases from V and 3 from J, leaving 9 bases between them. The CDR3 runs to 12 residues. The CDR3 bases are TGTGCCAGCAAAGAAGCGCACACTGAAGCTTTCTTT. Its translation is CASKEAHTEAFF.

In this sample, this clonotype turned up many times. The V and J genes are TRBV15 and TRBJ2-5; D is unclear. The CDR3 runs to 13 residues. Germline V CDR1 and CDR2: LNHNV, YYDKDF (reference sequence). Trimming removed 4 bases from V and 5 bases from J, with 11 bases in between. Here the CDR3 DNA reads TGTGCCACCAGCAACCAGGTTGGGGAGACCCAGTACTTC. Translated: CATSNQVGETQYF.

Only a few counts were recorded for this clonotype. The chain uses TRBV28 and TRBJ1-2; a possible D gene is TRBD1 (5 bases). Germline CDR1 reads MDHEN; CDR2 reads SYDVKM. The CDR3 spans 14 residues. Trimming pared 3 bases from V and 4 bases from J, leaving 12 bases between. CDR3 DNA: TGTGCCAGCAGTTTGGCAAGACAGCCCTATGGCTACACCTTC. Its protein product is CASSLARQPYGYTF.

This clonotype was picked up many times. This chain connects TRBV12-3 or TRBV12-4 to TRBJ1-1; a possible D gene is TRBD1 (5 bases). This CDR3 has 15 amino acids. V lost 5 bases to trimming and J lost 5 bases, with 18 bases between them. CDR3: CASSPTRRGGTEAFF. The CDR3 DNA reads TGTGCCAGCAGTCCCACGAGGAGGGGCGGTACTGAAGCTTTCTTT.

This clonotype was counted at least ten times. The chain joins TRBV6-5 to TRBJ1-3; D may be TRBD1 (5 bases). Germline V CDR1 and CDR2: MNHEY, SVGAGI. V was trimmed by 5 bases and J by 0 bases, leaving 11 bases between them. The CDR3 totals 15 residues. CDR3 region: CASSPYRLSGNTIYF. CDR3 nucleotides: TGTGCCAGCAGTCCCTACAGGCTCTCTGGAAACACCATATATTTT.

This clonotype was recorded a few times. CDR3 sequence: CASSFGTAKNIQYF. DNA for the CDR3: TGCGCCAGCAGCTTCGGGACAGCCAAAAACATTCAGTACTTC. The rearrangement links TRBV5-1 to TRBJ2-4; D may match TRBD1 or TRBD2 (5 bases each). The CDR3 contains 14 residues. Trimming cost V 2 bases and J 0 bases, with 6 bases left between them. Germline CDR1 and CDR2: SGHRS and YFSETQ.

Many counts were recorded for this clonotype. The chain employs TRBV2 and TRBJ2-3; D possibly corresponds to TRBD2 (6 bases). Deletions cut 6 bases from V and 9 bases from J, with 16 bases between. CDR1 is SNHLY and CDR2 is FYNNEI in the germline V gene. This CDR3 has 13 residues. The CDR3 loop is CASSSLAAGTQYF. In DNA form, the CDR3 reads TGTGCCAGCAGCTCGCTCGCAGCGGGCACGCAGTATTTT.

This clonotype was seen a few times. The CDR3 reads CAWSQGAWAGELFF. The CDR3, as DNA: TGTGCCTGGAGCCAGGGGGCATGGGCCGGGGAGCTGTTTTTT. V is TRBV30 and J is TRBJ2-2; TRBD1 matches at 8 bases. V gave up 3 bases and J gave up 6 bases; unmatched junction bases: 6. Germline CDR1 GTSNPN, CDR2 SVGIG (reference sequence). CDR3 length equals 14 residues.

This clonotype was counted at least ten times. The chain has TRBV10-3 and TRBJ1-3; TRBD1 agrees at 7 bases. This CDR3 is 14 amino acids long. CDR1 is ENHRY, CDR2 SYGVKD, per germline. Trimming took 6 bases from V and 2 from J; bases not matched to a gene: 4. The CDR3 bases are TGTGCCATCAGGGCAGGGGGGCCTGGAAACACCATATATTTT. Its translation is CAIRAGGPGNTIYF.